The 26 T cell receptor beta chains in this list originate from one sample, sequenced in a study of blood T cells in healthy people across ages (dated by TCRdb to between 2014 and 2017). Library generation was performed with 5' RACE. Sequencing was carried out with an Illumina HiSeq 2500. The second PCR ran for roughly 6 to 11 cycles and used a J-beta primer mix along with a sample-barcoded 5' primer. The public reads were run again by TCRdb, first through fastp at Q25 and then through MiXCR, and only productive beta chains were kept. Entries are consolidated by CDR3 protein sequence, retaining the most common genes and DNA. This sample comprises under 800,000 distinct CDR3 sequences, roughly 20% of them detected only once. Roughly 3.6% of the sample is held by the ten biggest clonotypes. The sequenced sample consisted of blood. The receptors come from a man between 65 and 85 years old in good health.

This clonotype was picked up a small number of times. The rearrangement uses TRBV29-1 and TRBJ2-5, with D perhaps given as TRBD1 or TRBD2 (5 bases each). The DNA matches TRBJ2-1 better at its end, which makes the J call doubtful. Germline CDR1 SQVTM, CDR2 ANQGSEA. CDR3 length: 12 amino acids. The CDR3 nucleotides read TGCAGCGTTTCAGGGACCGACAATGAGCAGTTCTTC. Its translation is CSVSGTDNEQFF.

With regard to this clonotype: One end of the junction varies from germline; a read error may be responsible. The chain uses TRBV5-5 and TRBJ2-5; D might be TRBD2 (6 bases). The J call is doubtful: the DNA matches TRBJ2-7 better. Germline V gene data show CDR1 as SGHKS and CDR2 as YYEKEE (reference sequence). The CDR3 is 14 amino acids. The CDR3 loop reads CASSLVRDSHEQYF. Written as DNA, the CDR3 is TGTGCCAGCAGCTTGGTGCGGGACTCCCACGAGCAGTACTTC.

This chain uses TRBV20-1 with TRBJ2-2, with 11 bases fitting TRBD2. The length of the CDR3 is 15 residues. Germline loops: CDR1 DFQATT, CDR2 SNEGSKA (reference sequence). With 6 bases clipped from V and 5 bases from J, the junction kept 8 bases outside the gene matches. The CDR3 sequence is CSAVNLAGGTGELFF. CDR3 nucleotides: TGCAGTGCGGTGAACCTAGCGGGAGGTACCGGGGAGCTGTTTTTT.

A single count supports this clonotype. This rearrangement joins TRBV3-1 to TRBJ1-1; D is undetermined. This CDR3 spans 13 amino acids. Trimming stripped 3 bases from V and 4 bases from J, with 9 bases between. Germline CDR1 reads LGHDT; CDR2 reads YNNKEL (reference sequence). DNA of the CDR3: TGTGCCAGCAGCCAGCGGCTGTTCACTGAAGCTTTCTTT. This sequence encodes CASSQRLFTEAFF.

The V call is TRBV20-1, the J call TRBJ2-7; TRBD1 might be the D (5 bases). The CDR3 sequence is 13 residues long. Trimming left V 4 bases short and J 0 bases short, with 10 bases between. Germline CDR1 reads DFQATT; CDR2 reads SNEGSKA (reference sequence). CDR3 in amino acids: CSAKTVPSYEQYF. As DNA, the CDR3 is TGCAGTGCTAAGACAGTCCCCTCCTACGAGCAGTACTTC.

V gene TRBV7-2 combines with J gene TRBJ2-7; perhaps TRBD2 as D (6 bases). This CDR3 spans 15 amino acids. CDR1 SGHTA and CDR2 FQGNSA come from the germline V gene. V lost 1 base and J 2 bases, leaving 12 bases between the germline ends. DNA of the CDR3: TGTGCCAGCAGCTTAGGGTCTAGCGCGACCTACGAGCAGTACTTC. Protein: CASSLGSSATYEQYF. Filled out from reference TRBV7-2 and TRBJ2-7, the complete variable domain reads GAGVSQSPSNKVTEKGKDVELRCDPISGHTALYWYRQSLGQGLEFLIYFQGNSAPDKSGLPSDRFSAERTGGSVSTLTIQRTQQEDSAVYLCASSLGSSATYEQYFGPGTRLTVT.

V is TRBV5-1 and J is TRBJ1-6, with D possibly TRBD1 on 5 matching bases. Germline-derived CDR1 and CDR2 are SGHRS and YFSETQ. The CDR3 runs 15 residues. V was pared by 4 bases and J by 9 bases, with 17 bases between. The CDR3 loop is CASSPTEKGLSPLHF. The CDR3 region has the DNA TGCGCCAGCAGCCCGACAGAGAAGGGACTTTCACCCCTCCACTTT.

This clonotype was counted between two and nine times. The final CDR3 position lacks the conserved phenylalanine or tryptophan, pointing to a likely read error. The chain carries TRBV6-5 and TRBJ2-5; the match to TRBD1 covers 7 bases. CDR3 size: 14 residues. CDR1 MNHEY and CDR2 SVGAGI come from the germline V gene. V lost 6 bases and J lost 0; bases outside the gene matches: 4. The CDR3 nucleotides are TGTGCCAGCAGATTGGACAGGTACCAAGAGACCCAGTACATC. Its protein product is CASRLDRYQETQYI.

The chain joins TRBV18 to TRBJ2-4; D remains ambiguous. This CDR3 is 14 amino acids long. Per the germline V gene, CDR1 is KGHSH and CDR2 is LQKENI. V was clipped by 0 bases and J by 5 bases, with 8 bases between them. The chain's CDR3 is CASSPPGTQNIQYF. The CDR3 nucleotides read TGTGCCAGCTCACCACCGGGCACCCAAAACATTCAGTACTTC.

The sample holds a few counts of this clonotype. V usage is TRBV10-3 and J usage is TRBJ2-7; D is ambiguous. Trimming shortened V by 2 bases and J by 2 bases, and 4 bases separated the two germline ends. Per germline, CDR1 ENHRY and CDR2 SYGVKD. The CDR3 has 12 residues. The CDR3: CAISEATYEQYF. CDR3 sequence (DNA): TGTGCCATCAGTGAGGCAACCTACGAGCAGTACTTC.

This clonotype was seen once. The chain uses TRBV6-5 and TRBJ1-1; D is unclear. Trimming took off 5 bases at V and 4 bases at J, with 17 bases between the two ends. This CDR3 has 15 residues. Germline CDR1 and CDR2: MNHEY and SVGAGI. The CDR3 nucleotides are TGTGCCAGCAGTCGTATCCAAAGTGGTGGCACTGAAGCTTTCTTT. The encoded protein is CASSRIQSGGTEAFF.

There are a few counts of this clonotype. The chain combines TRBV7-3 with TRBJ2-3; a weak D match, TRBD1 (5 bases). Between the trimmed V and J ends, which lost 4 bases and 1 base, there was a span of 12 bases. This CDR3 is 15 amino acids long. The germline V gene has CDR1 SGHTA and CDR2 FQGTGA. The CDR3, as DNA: TGTGCCAGCAGCTCCTCTGCGACAGGCACAGATACGCAGTATTTT. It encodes CASSSSATGTDTQYF. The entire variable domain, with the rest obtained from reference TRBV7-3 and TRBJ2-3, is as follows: GAGVSQTPSNKVTEKGKYVELRCDPISGHTALYWYRQSLGQGPEFLIYFQGTGAADDSGLPNDRFFAVRPEGSVSTLKIQRTERGDSAVYLCASSSSATGTDTQYFGPGTRLTVL.

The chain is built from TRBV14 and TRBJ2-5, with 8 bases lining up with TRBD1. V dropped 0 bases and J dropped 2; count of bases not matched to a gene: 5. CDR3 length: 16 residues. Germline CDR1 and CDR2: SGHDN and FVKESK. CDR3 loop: CASSQDQGAVQETQYF. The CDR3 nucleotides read TGTGCCAGCAGCCAAGATCAGGGGGCGGTACAAGAGACCCAGTACTTC. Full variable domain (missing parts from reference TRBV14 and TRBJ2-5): EAGVTQFPSHSVIEKGQTVTLRCDPISGHDNLYWYRRVMGKEIKFLLHFVKESKQDESGMPNNRFLAERTGGTYSTLKVQPAELEDSGVYFCASSQDQGAVQETQYFGPGTRLLVL.

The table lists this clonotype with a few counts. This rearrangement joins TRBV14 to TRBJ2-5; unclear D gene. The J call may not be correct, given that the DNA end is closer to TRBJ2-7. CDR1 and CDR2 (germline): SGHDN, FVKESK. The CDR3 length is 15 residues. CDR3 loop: CASSQLGQSSYEQYF. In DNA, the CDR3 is TGTGCCAGCAGCCAACTCGGGCAAAGCTCCTACGAGCAGTACTTC.

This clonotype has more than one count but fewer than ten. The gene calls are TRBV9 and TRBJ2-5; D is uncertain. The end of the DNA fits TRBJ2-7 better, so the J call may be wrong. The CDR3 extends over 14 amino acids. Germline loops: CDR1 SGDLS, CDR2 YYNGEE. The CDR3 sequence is CASSVGTASYEQYF. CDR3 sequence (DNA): TGTGCCAGCAGCGTAGGGACGGCCTCCTACGAGCAGTACTTC.

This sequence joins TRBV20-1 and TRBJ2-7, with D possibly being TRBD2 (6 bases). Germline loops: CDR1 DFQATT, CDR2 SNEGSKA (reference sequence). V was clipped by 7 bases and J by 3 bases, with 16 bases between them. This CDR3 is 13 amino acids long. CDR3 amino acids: CSVRSAGNYEQYF. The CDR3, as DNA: TGCAGTGTTCGTTCTGCGGGAAACTACGAGCAGTACTTC.

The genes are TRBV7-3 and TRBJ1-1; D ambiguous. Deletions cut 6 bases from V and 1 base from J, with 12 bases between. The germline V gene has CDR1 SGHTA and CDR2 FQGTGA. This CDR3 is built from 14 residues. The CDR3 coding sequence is TGTGCCAGCAGTTACTCCCGAGAGAACACTGAAGCTTTCTTT. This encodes CASSYSRENTEAFF.

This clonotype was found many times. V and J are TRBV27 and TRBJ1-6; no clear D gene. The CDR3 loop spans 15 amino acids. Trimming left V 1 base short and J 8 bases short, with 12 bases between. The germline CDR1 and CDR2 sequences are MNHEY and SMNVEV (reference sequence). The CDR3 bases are TGTGCCAGCAGTTTATTCCCCGGAGGACATTCACCCCTCCACTTT. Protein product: CASSLFPGGHSPLHF.

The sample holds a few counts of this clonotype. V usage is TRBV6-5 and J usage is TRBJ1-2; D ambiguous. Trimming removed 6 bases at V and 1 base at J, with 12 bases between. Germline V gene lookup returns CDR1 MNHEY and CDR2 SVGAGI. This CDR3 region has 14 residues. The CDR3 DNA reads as TGTGCCAGCAGGGGGAGTACCCTTAACTATGGCTACACCTTC. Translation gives CASRGSTLNYGYTF.

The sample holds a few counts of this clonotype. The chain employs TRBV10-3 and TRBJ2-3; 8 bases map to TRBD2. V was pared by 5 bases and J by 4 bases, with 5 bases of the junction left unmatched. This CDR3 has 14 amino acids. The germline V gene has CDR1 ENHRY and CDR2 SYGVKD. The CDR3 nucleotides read TGTGCCATCAGTCAAGCGGGAGTGGCAGATACGCAGTATTTT. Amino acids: CAISQAGVADTQYF.

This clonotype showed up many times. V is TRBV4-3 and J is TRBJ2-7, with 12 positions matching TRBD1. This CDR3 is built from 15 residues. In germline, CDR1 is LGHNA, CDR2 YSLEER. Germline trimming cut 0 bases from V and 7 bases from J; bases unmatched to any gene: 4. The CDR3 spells CASSQEGQGAWEQYF. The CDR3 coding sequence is TGCGCCAGCAGCCAAGAGGGACAGGGGGCTTGGGAGCAGTACTTC.

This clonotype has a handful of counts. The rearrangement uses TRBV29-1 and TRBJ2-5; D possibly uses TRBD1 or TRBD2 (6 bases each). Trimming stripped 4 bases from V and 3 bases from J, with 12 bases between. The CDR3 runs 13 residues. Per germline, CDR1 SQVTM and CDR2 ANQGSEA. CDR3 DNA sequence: TGCAGCGTTGGTGGGGGGCTAAAAGAGACCCAGTACTTC. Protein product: CSVGGGLKETQYF.

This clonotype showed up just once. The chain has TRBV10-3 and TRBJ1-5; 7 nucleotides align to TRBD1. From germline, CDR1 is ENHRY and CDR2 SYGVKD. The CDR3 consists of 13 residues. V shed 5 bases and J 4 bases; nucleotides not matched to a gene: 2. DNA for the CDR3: TGTGCCATCAGTCCGACAGGGAATCAGCCCCAGCATTTT. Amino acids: CAISPTGNQPQHF.

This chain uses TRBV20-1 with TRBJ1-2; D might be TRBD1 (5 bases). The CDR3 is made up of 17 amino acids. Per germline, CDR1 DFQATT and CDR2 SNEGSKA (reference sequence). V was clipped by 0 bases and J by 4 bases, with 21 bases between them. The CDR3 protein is CSARDQGWFTGAYGYTF. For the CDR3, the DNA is TGCAGTGCTAGAGATCAAGGGTGGTTTACCGGGGCCTATGGCTACACCTTC.

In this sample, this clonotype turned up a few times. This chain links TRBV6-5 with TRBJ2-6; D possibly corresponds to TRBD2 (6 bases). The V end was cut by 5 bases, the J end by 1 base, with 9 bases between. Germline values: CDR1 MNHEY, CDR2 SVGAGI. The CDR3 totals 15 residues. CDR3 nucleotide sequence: TGTGCCAGCAGTCGCGCGGGGTCTGGGGCCAACGTCCTGACTTTC. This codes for CASSRAGSGANVLTF.

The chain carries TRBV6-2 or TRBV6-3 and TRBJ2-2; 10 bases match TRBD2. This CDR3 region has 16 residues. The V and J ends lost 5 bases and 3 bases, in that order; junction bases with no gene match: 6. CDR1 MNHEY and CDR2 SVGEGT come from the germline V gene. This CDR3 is CASSGLLAGDTGELFF. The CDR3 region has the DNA TGTGCCAGCAGTGGACTGCTAGCGGGAGACACCGGGGAGCTGTTTTTT.